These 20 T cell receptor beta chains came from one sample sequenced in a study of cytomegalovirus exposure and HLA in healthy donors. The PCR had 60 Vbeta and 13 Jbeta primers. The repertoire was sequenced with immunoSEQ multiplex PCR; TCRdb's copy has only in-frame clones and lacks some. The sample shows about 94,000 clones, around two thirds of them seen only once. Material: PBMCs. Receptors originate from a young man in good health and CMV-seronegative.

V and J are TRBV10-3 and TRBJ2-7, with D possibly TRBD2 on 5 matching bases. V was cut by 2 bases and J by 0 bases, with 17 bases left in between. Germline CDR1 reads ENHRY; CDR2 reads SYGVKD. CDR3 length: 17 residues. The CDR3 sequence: CAISEQNWTPSSYEQYF. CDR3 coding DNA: TGTGCCATCAGTGAGCAAAATTGGACTCCGAGCTCCTACGAGCAGTACTTC.

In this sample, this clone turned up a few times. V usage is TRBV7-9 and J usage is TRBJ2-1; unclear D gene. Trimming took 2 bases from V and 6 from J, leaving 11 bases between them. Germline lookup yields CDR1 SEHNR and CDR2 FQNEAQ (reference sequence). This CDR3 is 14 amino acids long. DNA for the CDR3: TGTGCCAGCAGCTTATTCCGGGTTCTCAATGAGCAGTTCTTC. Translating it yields CASSLFRVLNEQFF.

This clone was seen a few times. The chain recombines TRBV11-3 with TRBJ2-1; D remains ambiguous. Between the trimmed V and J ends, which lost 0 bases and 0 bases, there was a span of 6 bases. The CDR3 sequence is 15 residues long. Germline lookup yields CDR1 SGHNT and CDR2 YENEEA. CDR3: CASSLESSSYNEQFF. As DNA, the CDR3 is TGTGCCAGCAGCTTAGAGTCTAGCTCCTACAATGAGCAGTTCTTC.

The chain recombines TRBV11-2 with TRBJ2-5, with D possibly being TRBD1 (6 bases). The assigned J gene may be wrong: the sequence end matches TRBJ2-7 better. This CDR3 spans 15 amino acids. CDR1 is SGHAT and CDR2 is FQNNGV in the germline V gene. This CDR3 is CASSLEEGGYYEQYF. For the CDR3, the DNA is TGTGCCAGCAGCTTAGAAGAAGGGGGATACTACGAGCAGTACTTC.

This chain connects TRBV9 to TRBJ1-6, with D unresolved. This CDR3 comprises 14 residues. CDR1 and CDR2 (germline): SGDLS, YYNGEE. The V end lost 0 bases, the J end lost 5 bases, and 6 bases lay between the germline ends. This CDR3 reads CASSVASNNSPLHF. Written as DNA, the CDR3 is TGTGCCAGCAGCGTAGCTAGTAATAATTCACCCCTCCACTTT.

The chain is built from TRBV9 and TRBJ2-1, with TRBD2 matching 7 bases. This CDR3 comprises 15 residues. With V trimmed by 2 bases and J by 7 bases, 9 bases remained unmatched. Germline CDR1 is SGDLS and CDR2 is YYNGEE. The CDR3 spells CASSVRLAEYNEQFF. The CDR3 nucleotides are TGTGCCAGCAGCGTTCGGCTAGCGGAATATAATGAGCAGTTCTTC.

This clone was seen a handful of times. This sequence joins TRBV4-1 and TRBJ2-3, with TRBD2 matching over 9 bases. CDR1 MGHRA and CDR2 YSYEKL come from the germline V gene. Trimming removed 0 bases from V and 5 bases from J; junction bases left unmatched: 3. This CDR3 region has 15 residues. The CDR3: CASSQEPAGGDTQYF. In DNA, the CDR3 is TGCGCCAGCAGCCAAGAGCCAGCGGGAGGAGATACGCAGTATTTT.

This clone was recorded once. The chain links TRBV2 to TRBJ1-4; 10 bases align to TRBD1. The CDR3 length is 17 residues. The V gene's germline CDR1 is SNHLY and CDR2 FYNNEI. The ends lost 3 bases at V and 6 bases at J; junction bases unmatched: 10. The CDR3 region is CASSEGLRQGADEKLFF. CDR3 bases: TGTGCCAGCAGTGAGGGTCTCAGACAGGGGGCAGATGAAAAACTGTTTTTT.

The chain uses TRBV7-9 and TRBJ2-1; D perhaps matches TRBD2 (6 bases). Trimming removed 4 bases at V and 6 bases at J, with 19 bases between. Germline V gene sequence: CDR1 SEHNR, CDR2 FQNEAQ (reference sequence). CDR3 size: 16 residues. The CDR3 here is CASSWEVSGSSNEQFF. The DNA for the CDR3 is TGTGCCAGCAGCTGGGAGGTTTCAGGGTCTAGCAATGAGCAGTTCTTC.

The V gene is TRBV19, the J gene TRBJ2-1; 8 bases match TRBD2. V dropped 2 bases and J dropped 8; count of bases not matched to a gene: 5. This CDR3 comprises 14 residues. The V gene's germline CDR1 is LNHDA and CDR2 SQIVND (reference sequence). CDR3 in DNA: TGTGCCAGTAGTATACAGCGGGGGTTATATGAGCAGTTCTTC. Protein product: CASSIQRGLYEQFF.

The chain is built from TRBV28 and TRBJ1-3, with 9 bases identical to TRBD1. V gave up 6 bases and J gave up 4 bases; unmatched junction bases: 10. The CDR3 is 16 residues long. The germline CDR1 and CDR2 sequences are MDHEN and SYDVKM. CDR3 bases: TGTGCCAGCAGCCGGGGGACAGGGAGCCAGGGAAACACCATATATTTT. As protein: CASSRGTGSQGNTIYF.

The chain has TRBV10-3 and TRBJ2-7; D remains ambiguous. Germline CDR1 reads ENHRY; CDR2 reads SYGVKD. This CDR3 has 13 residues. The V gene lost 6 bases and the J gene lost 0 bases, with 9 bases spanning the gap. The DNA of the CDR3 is TGTGCCATCAGAAACTGGAGCTCCTACGAGCAGTACTTC. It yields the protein CAIRNWSSYEQYF.

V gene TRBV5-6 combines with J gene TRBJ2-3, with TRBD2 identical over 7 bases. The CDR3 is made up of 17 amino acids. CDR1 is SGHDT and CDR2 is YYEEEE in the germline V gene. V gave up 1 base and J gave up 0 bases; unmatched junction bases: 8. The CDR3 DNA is TGTGCCAGCAGCTTGTTTAGCGGGCCTGCTAGCACAGATACGCAGTATTTT. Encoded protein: CASSLFSGPASTDTQYF.

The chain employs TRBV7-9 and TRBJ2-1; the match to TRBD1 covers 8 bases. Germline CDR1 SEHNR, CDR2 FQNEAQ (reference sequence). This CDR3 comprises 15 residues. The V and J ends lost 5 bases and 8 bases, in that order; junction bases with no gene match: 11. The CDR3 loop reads CASSPLPTGAYEQFF. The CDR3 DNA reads TGTGCCAGCAGCCCATTGCCGACAGGGGCCTATGAGCAGTTCTTC.

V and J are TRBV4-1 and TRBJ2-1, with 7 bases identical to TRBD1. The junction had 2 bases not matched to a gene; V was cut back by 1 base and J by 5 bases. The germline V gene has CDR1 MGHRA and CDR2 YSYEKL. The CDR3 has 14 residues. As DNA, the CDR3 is TGCGCCAGCAGCCAAGTTGGGACAGACAATGAGCAGTTCTTC. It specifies CASSQVGTDNEQFF.

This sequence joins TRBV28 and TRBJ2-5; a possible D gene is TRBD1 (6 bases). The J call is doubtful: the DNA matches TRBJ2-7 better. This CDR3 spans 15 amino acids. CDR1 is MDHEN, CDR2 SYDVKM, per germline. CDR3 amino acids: CASSLPGQSSYEQYF. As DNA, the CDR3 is TGTGCCAGCAGTTTACCTGGACAGTCCTCCTACGAGCAGTACTTC.

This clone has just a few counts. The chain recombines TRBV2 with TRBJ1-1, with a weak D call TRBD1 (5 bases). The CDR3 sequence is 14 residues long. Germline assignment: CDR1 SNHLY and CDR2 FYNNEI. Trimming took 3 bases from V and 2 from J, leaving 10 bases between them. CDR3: CASSEGRANTEAFF. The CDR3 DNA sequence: TGTGCCAGCAGTGAGGGCAGGGCAAACACTGAAGCTTTCTTT.

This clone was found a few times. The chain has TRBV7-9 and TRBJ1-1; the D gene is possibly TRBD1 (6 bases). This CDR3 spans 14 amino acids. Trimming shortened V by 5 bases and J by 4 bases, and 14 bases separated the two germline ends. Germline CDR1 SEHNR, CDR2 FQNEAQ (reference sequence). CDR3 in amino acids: CASSGSTGFTEAFF. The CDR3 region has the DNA TGTGCCAGCAGCGGTAGTACAGGGTTCACTGAAGCTTTCTTT.

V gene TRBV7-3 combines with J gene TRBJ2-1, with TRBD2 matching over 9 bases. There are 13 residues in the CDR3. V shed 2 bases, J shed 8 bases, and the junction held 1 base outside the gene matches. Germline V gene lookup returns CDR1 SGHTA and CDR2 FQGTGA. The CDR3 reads CASSLLAGYEQFF. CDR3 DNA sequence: TGTGCCAGCAGCTTACTAGCGGGGTATGAGCAGTTCTTC. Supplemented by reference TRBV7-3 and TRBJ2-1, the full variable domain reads GAGVSQTPSNKVTEKGKYVELRCDPISGHTALYWYRQSLGQGPEFLIYFQGTGAADDSGLPNDRFFAVRPEGSVSTLKIQRTERGDSAVYLCASSLLAGYEQFFGPGTRLTVL.

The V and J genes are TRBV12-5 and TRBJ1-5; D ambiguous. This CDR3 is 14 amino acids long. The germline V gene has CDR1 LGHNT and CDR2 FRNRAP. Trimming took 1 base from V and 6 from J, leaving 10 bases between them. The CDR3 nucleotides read TGTGCTAGTGGTTTGGGGGGAGCTGGTCAGCCCCAGCATTTT. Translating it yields CASGLGGAGQPQHF.